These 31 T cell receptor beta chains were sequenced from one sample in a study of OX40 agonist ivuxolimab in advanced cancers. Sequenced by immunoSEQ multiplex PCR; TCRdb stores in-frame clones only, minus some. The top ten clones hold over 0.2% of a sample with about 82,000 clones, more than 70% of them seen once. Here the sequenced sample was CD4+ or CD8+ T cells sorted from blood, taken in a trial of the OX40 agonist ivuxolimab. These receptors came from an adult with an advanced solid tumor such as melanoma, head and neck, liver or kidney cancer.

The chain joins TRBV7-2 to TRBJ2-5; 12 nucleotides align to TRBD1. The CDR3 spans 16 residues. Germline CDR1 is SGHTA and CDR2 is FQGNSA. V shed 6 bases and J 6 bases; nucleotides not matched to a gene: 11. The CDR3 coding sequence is TGTGCCAGCAGAGGAGCCGGGACAGGGGGCGGGAAGACCCAGTACTTC. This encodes CASRGAGTGGGKTQYF.

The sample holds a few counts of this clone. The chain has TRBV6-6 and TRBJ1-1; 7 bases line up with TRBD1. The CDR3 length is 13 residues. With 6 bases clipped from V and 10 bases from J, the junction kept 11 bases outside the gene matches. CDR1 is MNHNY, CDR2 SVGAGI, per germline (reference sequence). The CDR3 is CASSLTGSLIAFF. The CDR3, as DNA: TGTGCCAGCAGCTTGACAGGGAGCCTCATAGCTTTCTTT.

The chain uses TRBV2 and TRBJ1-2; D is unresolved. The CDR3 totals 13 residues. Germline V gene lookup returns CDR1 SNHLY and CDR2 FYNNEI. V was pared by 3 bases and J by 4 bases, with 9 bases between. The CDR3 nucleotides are TGTGCCAGCAGTGATGGAGAGACCTATGGCTACACCTTC. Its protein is CASSDGETYGYTF.

CDR3 DNA sequence: TGTGCCATCAGTGCCCAGGGAAACACCATATATTTT. This sequence encodes CAISAQGNTIYF. V and J are TRBV10-3 and TRBJ1-3; D remains ambiguous. The CDR3 is made up of 12 amino acids. Per the germline V gene, CDR1 is ENHRY and CDR2 is SYGVKD. V lost 4 bases and J 4 bases, leaving 5 bases between the germline ends.

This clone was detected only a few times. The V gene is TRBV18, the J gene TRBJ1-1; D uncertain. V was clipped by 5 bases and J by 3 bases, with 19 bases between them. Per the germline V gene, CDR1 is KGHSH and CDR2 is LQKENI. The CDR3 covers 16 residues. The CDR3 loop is CASSATAFGDDTEAFF. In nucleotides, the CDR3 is TGTGCCAGCTCAGCCACAGCCTTCGGGGATGACACTGAAGCTTTCTTT.

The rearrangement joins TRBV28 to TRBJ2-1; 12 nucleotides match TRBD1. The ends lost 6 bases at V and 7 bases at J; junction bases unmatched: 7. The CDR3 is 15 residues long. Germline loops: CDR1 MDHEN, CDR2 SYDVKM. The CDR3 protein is CASRPGTGGRNEQFF. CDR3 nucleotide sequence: TGTGCCAGCAGACCCGGGACAGGGGGCAGGAATGAGCAGTTCTTC.

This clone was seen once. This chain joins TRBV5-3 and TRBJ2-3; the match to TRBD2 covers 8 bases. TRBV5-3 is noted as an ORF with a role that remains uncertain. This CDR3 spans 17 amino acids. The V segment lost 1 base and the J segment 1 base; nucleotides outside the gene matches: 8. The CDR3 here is CARSLNGAGDGTDTQYF. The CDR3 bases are TGTGCCAGAAGCTTGAACGGAGCGGGAGACGGCACAGATACGCAGTATTTT.

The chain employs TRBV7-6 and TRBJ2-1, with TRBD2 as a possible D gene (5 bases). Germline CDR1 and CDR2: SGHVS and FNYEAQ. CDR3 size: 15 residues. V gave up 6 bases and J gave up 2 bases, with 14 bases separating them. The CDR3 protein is CASRLGEQAYNEQFF. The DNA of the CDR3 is TGTGCCAGCAGGCTCGGGGAGCAGGCCTACAATGAGCAGTTCTTC.

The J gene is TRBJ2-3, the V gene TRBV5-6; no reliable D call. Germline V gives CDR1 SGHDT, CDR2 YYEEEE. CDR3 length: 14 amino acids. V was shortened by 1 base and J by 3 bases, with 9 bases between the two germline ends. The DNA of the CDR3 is TGTGCCAGCAGCTTGAGCCTAGATACAGATACGCAGTATTTT. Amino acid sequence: CASSLSLDTDTQYF.

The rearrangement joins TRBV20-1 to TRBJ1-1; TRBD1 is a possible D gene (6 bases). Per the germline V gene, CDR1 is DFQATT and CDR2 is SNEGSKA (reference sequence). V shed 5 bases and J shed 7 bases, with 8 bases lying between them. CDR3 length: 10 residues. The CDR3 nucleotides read TGCAGTGCTCGAGGGGGTGAAGCTTTCTTT. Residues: CSARGGEAFF.

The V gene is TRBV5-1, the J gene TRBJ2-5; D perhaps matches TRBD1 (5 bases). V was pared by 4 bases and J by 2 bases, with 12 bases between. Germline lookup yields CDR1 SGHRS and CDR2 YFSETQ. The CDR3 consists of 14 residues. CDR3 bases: TGCGCCAGCAGCCGAGGACACAAGCAAGAGACCCAGTACTTC. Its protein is CASSRGHKQETQYF. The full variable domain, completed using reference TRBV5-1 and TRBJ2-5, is KAGVTQTPRYLIKTRGQQVTLSCSPISGHRSVSWYQQTPGQGLQFLFEYFSETQRNKGNFPGRFSGRQFSNSRSEMNVSTLELGDSALYLCASSRGHKQETQYFGPGTRLLVL.

CDR3 sequence (DNA): TGTGCCACCAGCAGAGATCGCCAGGTTACCTACAATGAGCAGTTCTTC. This encodes CATSRDRQVTYNEQFF. The V and J genes are TRBV15 and TRBJ2-1; D unclear. Per the germline V gene, CDR1 is LNHNV and CDR2 is YYDKDF (reference sequence). Trimming cost V 0 bases and J 2 bases, with 11 bases left between them. The CDR3 is 16 residues long.

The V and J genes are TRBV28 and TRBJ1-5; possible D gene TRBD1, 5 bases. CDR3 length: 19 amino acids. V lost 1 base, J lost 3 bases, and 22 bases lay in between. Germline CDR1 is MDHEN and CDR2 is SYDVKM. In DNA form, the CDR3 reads TGTGCCAGCAGTTTATTAGTATTTGGGGGGGGAATCCCCAATCAGCCCCAGCATTTT. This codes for CASSLLVFGGGIPNQPQHF.

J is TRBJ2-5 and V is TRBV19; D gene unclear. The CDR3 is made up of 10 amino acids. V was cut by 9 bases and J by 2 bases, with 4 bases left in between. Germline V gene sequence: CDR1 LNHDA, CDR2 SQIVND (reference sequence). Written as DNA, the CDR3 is TGTGCCAGAAGTCAAGAGACCCAGTACTTC. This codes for CARSQETQYF.

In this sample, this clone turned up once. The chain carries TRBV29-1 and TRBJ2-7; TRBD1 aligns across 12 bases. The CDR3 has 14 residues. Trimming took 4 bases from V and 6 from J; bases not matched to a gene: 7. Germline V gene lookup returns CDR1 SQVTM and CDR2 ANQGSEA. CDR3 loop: CSVGWDRGRSEQYF. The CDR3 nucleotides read TGCAGCGTTGGGTGGGACAGGGGGCGTTCCGAGCAGTACTTC.

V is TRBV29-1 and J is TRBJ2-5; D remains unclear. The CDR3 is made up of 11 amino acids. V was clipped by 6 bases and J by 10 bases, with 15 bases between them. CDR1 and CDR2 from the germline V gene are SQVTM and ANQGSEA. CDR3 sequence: CSVSDPSGQYF. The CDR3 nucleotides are TGCAGCGTCTCAGACCCCTCGGGCCAGTACTTC.

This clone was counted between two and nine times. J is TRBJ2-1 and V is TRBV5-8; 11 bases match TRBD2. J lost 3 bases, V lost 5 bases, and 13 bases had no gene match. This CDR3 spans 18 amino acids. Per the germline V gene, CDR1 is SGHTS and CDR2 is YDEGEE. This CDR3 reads CASRSPLAGGPFYNEQFF. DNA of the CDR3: TGTGCCAGCAGATCTCCCTTAGCGGGAGGGCCATTCTACAATGAGCAGTTCTTC.

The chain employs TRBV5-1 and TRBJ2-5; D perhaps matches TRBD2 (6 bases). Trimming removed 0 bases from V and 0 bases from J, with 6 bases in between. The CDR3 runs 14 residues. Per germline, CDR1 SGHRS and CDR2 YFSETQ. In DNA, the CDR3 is TGCGCCAGCAGCTTGGGGGACTACCAAGAGACCCAGTACTTC. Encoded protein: CASSLGDYQETQYF.

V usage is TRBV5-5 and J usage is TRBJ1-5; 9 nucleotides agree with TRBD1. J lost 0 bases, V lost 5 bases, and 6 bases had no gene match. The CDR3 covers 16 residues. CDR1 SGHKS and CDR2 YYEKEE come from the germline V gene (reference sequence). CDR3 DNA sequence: TGTGCCAGCAGTGGGACAGGGCCCAATAGCAATCAGCCCCAGCATTTT. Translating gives CASSGTGPNSNQPQHF.

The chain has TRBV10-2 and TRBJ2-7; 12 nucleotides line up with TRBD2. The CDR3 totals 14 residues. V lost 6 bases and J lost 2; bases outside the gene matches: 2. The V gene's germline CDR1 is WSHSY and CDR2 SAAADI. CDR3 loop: CASSPSGGAYEQYV. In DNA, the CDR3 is TGCGCCAGCAGCCCTAGCGGGGGGGCCTACGAGCAGTACGTC.

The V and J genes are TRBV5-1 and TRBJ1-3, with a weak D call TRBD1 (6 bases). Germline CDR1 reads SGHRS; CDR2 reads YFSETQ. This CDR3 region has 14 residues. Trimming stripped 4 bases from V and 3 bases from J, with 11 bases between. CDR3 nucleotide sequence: TGCGCCAGCAGCCCTGGGACAATTGGAAACACCATATATTTT. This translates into CASSPGTIGNTIYF.

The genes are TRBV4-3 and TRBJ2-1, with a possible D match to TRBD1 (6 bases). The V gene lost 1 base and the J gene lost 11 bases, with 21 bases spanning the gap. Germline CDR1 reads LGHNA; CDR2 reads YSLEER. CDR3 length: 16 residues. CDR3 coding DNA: TGCGCCAGCAGCCAAGGTCTCCTGGGGCAGGGGTTAAAGCAGTTCTTC. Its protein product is CASSQGLLGQGLKQFF.

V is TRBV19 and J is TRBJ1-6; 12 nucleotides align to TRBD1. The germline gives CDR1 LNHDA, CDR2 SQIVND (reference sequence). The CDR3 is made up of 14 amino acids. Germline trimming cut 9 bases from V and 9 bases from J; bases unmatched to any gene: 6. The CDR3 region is CASTGQGASSPLHF. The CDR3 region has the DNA TGTGCCAGCACGGGACAGGGGGCCAGTTCACCCCTCCACTTT.

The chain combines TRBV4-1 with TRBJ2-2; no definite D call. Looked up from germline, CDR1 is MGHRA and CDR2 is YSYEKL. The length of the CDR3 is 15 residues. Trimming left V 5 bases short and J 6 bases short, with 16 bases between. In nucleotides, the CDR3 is TGCGCCAGCAGCTATCCAGCCCATTCCCCCGGGGAGCTGTTTTTT. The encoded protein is CASSYPAHSPGELFF.

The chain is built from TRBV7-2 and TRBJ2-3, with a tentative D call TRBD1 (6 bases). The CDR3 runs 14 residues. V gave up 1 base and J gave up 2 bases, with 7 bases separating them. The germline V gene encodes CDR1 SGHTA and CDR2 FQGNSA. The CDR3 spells CASSLDRDTDTQYF. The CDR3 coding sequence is TGTGCCAGCAGCTTAGACAGGGACACAGATACGCAGTATTTT.

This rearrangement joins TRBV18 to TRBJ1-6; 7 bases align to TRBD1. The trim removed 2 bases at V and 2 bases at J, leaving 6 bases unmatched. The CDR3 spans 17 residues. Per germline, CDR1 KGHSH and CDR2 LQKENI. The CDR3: CASSPFEGATYNSPLHF. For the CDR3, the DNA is TGTGCCAGCTCACCATTCGAGGGGGCTACCTATAATTCACCCCTCCACTTT.

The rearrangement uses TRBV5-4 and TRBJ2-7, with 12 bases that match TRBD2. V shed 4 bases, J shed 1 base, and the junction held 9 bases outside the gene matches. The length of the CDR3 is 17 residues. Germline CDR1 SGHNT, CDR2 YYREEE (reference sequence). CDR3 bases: TGTGCCAGCAGCCTGACTAGCGGGAGCGTTAGTTCCTACGAGCAGTACTTC. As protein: CASSLTSGSVSSYEQYF.

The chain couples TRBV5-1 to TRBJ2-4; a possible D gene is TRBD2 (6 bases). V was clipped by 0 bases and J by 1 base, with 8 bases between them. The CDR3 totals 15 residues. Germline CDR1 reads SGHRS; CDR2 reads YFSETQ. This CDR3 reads CASSLVGGAKNIQYF. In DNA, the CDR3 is TGCGCCAGCAGCTTGGTCGGGGGTGCCAAAAACATTCAGTACTTC.

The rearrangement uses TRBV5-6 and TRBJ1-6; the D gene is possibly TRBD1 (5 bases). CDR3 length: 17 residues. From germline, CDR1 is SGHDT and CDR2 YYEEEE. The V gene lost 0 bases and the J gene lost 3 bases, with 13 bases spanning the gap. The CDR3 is CASSLGGSASYNSPLHF. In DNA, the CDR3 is TGTGCCAGCAGCTTGGGGGGGAGTGCAAGCTATAATTCACCCCTCCACTTT.

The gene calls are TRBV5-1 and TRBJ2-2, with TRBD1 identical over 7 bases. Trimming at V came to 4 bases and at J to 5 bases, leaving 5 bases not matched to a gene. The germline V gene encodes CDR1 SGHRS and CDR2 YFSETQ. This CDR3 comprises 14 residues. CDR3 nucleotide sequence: TGCGCCAGCAGCCAGGGACAGATTACCGGGGAGCTGTTTTTT. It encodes CASSQGQITGELFF. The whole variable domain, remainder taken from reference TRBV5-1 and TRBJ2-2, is KAGVTQTPRYLIKTRGQQVTLSCSPISGHRSVSWYQQTPGQGLQFLFEYFSETQRNKGNFPGRFSGRQFSNSRSEMNVSTLELGDSALYLCASSQGQITGELFFGEGSRLTVL.

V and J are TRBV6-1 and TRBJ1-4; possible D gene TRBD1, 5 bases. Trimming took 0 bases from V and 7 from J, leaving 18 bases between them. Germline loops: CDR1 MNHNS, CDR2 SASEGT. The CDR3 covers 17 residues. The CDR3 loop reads CASSEARGRESGEKLFF. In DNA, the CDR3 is TGTGCCAGCAGTGAAGCGCGGGGGAGGGAGTCTGGTGAAAAACTGTTTTTT.